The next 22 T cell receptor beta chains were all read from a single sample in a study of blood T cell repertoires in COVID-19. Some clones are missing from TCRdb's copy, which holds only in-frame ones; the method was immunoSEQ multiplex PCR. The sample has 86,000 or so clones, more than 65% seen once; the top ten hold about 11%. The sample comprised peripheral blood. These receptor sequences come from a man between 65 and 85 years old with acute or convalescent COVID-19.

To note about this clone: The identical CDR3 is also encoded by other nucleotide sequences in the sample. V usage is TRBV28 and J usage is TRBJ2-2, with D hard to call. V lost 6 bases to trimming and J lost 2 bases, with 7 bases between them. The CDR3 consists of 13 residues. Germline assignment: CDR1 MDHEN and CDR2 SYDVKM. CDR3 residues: CASSHSNTGELFF. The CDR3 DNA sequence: TGTGCCAGCAGCCATAGTAACACCGGGGAGCTGTTTTTT.

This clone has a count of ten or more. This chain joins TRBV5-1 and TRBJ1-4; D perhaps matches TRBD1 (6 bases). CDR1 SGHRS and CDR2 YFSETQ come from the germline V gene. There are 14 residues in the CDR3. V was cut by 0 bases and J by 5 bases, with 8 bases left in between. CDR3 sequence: CASSLAGTNEKLFF. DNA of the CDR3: TGCGCCAGCAGCTTGGCGGGGACAAATGAAAAACTGTTTTTT.

CDR3 protein: CASSPGTRGNTIYF. In nucleotides, the CDR3 is TGCGCCAGCAGCCCCGGGACTCGTGGAAACACCATATATTTT. The V gene is TRBV5-1, the J gene TRBJ1-3, with D possibly being TRBD1 (5 bases). The V and J ends lost 4 bases and 3 bases respectively, with 11 bases between them. The germline V gene encodes CDR1 SGHRS and CDR2 YFSETQ. The CDR3 covers 14 residues.

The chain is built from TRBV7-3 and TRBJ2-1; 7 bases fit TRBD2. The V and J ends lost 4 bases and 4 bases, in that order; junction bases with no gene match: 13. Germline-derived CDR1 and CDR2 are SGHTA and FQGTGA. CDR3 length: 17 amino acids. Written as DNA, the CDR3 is TGTGCCAGCAGCTCCCGAGGGAGCGGGGATCTTTACAATGAGCAGTTCTTC. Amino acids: CASSSRGSGDLYNEQFF.

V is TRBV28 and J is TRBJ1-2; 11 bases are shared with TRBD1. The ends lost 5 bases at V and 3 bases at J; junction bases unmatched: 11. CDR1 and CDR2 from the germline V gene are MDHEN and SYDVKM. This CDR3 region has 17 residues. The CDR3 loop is CASSPTGTGGSDYGYTF. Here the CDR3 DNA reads TGTGCCAGCAGTCCTACCGGGACAGGGGGTTCGGACTATGGCTACACCTTC.

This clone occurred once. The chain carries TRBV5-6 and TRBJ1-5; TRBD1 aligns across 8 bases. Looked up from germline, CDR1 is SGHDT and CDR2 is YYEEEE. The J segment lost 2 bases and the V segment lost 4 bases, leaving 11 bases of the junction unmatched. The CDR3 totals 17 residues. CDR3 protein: CASSLGQGASRNQPQHF. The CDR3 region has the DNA TGTGCCAGCAGCCTAGGGCAGGGGGCGAGTCGCAATCAGCCCCAGCATTTT.

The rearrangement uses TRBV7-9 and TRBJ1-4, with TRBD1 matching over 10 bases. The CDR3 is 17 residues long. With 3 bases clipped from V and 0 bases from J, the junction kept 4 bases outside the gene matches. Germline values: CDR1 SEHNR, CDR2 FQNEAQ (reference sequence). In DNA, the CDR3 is TGTGCCAGCAGCTTGGGACAGGGGAGCACAACTAATGAAAAACTGTTTTTT. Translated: CASSLGQGSTTNEKLFF.

CDR3 amino acids: CASSRVLGTGRYGYTF. For the CDR3, the DNA is TGTGCCAGTAGTCGCGTCCTAGGGACAGGGCGTTATGGCTACACCTTC. The chain recombines TRBV19 with TRBJ1-2; 9 nucleotides line up with TRBD1. Trimming at V came to 5 bases and at J to 5 bases, leaving 12 bases not matched to a gene. Per the germline V gene, CDR1 is LNHDA and CDR2 is SQIVND (reference sequence). The CDR3 is made up of 16 amino acids. Supplemented by reference TRBV19 and TRBJ1-2, the full variable domain reads DGGITQSPKYLFRKEGQNVTLSCEQNLNHDAMYWYRQDPGQGLRLIYYSQIVNDFQKGDIAEGYSVSREKKESFPLTVTSAQKNPTAFYLCASSRVLGTGRYGYTFGSGTRLTVV.

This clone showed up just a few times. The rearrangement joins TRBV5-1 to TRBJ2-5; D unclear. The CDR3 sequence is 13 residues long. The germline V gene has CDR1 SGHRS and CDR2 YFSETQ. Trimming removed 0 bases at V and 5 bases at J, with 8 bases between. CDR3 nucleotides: TGCGCCAGCAGCTTGGACCCGGAGGAGACCCAGTACTTC. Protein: CASSLDPEETQYF. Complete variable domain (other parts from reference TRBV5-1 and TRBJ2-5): KAGVTQTPRYLIKTRGQQVTLSCSPISGHRSVSWYQQTPGQGLQFLFEYFSETQRNKGNFPGRFSGRQFSNSRSEMNVSTLELGDSALYLCASSLDPEETQYFGPGTRLLVL.

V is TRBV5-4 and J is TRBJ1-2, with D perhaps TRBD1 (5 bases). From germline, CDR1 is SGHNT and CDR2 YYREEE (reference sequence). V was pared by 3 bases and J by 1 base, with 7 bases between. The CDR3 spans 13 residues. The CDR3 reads CASSWGDNYGYTF. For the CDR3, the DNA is TGTGCCAGCAGCTGGGGGGATAACTATGGCTACACCTTC.

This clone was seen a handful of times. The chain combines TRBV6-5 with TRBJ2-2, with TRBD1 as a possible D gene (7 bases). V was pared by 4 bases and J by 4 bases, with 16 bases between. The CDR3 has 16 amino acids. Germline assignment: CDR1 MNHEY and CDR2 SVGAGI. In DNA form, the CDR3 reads TGTGCCAGCAGTTTAGAGGGGGCGCGGGGCACCGGGGAGCTGTTTTTT. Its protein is CASSLEGARGTGELFF.

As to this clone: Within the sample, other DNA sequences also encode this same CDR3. The CDR3 DNA follows: TGTGCCAGCAGGCCTACAGGGGACACTGAAGCTTTCTTT. It yields the protein CASRPTGDTEAFF. The V call is TRBV28, the J call TRBJ1-1, with 7 bases that match TRBD1. The CDR3 totals 13 residues. The junction had 4 bases not matched to a gene; V was cut back by 6 bases and J by 3 bases. Per germline, CDR1 MDHEN and CDR2 SYDVKM.

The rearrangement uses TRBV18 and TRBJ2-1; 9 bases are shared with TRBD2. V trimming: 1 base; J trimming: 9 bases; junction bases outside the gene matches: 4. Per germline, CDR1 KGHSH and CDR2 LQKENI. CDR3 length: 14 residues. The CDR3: CASSPQGLAAEQFF. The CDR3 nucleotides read TGTGCCAGCTCACCACAGGGACTAGCAGCTGAGCAGTTCTTC.

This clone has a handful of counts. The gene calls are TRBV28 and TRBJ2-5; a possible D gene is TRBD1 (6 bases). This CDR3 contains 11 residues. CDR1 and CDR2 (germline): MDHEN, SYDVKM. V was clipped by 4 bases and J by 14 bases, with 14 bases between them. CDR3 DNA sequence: TGTGCCAGCAGTTCCCGGGACATCCTTTACTTC. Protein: CASSSRDILYF. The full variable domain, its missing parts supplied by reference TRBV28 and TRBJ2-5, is DVKVTQSSRYLVKRTGEKVFLECVQDMDHENMFWYRQDPGLGLRLIYFSYDVKMKEKGDIPEGYSVSREKKERFSLILESASTNQTSMYLCASSSRDILYFGPGTRLLVL.

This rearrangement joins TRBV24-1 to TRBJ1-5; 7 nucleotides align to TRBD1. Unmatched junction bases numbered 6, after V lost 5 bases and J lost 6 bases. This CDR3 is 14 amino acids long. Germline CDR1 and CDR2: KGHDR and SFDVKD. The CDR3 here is CATSAQGGSQPQHF. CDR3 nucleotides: TGTGCCACCAGTGCCCAGGGGGGAAGTCAGCCCCAGCATTTT.

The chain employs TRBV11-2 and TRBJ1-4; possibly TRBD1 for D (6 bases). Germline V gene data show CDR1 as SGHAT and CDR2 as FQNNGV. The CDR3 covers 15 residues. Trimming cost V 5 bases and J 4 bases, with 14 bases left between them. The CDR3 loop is CASSIRGTNNEKLFF. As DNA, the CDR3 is TGTGCCAGCAGCATTAGGGGGACGAATAATGAAAAACTGTTTTTT.

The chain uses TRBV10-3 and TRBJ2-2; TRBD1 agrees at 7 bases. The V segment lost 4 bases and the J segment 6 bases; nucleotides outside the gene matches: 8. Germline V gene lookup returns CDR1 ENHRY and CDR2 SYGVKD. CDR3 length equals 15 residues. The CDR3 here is CAISVAPTGAGELFF. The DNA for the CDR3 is TGTGCCATCAGTGTCGCCCCAACAGGGGCCGGGGAGCTGTTTTTT.

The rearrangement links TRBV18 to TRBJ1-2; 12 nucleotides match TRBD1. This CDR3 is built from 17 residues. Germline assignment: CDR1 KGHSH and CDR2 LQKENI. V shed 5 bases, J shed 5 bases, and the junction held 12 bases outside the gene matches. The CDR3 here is CASSATPGTGGIYGYTF. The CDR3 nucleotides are TGTGCCAGCTCAGCAACGCCCGGGACAGGGGGCATTTATGGCTACACCTTC.

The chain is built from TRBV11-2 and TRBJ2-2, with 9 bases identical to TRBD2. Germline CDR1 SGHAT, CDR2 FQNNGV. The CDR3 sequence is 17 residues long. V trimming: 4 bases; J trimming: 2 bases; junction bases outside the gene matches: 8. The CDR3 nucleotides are TGTGCCAGCAGCTGGTCTGCGGGGGGGGGAAACACCGGGGAGCTGTTTTTT. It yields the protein CASSWSAGGGNTGELFF.

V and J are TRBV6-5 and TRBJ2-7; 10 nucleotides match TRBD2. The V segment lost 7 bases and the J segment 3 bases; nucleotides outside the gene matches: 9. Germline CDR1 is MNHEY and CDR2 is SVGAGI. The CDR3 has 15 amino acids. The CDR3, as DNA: TGTGCCAGCATCGCGGGTAGCGGGGGGTTCTACGAGCAGTACTTC. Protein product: CASIAGSGGFYEQYF.

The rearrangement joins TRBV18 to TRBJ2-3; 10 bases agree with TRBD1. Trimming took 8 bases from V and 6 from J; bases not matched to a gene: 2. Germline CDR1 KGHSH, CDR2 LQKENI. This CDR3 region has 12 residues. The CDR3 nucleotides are TGTGCCAGCGGACAGGGGGGCGATACGCAGTATTTT. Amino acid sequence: CASGQGGDTQYF. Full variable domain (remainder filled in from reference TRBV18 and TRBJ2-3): NAGVMQNPRHLVRRRGQEARLRCSPMKGHSHVYWYRQLPEEGLKFMVYLQKENIIDESGMPKERFSAEFPKEGPSILRIQQVVRGDSAAYFCASGQGGDTQYFGPGTRLTVL.

The CDR3 sequence: CASCPGQGEYGTDTQYF. The CDR3 nucleotides read TGTGCCAGCTGCCCGGGACAGGGAGAATACGGCACAGATACGCAGTATTTT. This chain links TRBV2 with TRBJ2-3; TRBD1 agrees at 9 bases. From germline, CDR1 is SNHLY and CDR2 FYNNEI. The CDR3 has 17 residues. Trimming cost V 8 bases and J 1 base; bases outside gene matches: 13.